This T cell receptor beta chain was recorded in a study of shared clonotypes between healthy human individuals. For the study at large: CD4 naive and memory got three plates each, CD8 naive two, CD8 memory one. General study points: A few donors had 4% to 5% of their naive CD4 clonotypes in common.

In the authors' workflow: Without quality scores, immunoSEQ junctional reads could not be filtered like full-length reads. Profiling relied on immunoSEQ multiplex PCR, and the TCRdb table lists in-frame clones only, not all of them. The DNA was the basis for D and trimming; V, J and clone size are from that table. The sample holds under 850,000 clones; 80% to 95% are singletons and the top ten take about 24%. The CDR3 covers 14 residues. Between the trimmed V and J ends, which lost 4 bases and 3 bases, there was a span of 10 bases. The V gene's germline CDR1 is SNHLY and CDR2 FYNNEI. Details on this clone: The antigen remains undetermined.

CD45RO-negative cells were positively selected for CCR7, leaving out terminally differentiated effector memory CD45RA+ cells. Donors, healthy HIV-negative adults, lacked recent acute infections or vaccinations. Specimen: naive CD8+ T cells sorted from blood. V and J are TRBV2 and TRBJ2-1, with D perhaps TRBD2 (5 bases). This sequence was found in a man aged 25 to 40 in good health. DNA for the CDR3: TGTGCCAGCAGTGTTGTTCGGGACTACAATGAGCAGTTCTTC. As protein: CASSVVRDYNEQFF.